A selection of T cell receptor beta chains follows, all from one sample in a study of cytomegalovirus exposure and HLA in healthy donors. Using immunoSEQ multiplex PCR, the repertoire was profiled, and TCRdb retains in-frame clones only, with some absent. In the table there are roughly 80,000 clones, roughly 65% of which are singletons. Sequenced: PBMCs. The receptor source for this set is a male donor in good health and CMV-seropositive. The conserved cysteine and the conserved F or W are not part of the CDR3 here. A D gene is named only where the DNA matches it firmly.

j_call d_call v_call cdr3_aa
TRBJ1-2 TRBD1 TRBV5-6 ASSLAGGVSGGYT
TRBJ1-4 TRBD1 TRBV27 ASSLWGTDEKLF
TRBJ2-7 TRBD1 TRBV28 ASSWDRGVYYEQY
TRBJ1-2 - TRBV6-1 ASSETPLPANYGYT
TRBJ1-2 TRBD1 TRBV30 ARGQQPNYGYP
TRBJ2-2 TRBD1 TRBV27 ATLRDRGGTGELF
TRBJ2-5 - TRBV15 ATTRVGVETQY
TRBJ1-3 - TRBV5-1 ASSRDTYSGNTIY
TRBJ2-3 TRBD2 TRBV7-2 ASSPSGSVTDTQY
TRBJ2-7 TRBD2 TRBV5-1 ASSLGGSASYEQY
TRBJ1-2 TRBD1 TRBV2 ASRRGQDGNYGYT
TRBJ2-7 TRBD1 TRBV7-2 ASSPRDRDPYEQY
TRBJ1-1 TRBD1 TRBV27 ASSPDRFTEAF
TRBJ2-5 TRBD1 TRBV2 ASSEQGGRQETQY
TRBJ1-5 - TRBV7-9 ASSLAGGNQPQH
TRBJ1-4 - TRBV7-9 ASSNRGPEKLF
TRBJ2-7 TRBD1 TRBV27 ASKGTGYGYEQY
TRBJ1-1 TRBD1 TRBV27 ASRLSRGQSMNTEAF
TRBJ2-7 - TRBV6-5 ASSYSEGWGEQY
TRBJ2-3 - TRBV7-2 ASSTRLSGTDTQY
TRBJ1-2 - TRBV7-8 ASSSLRGDGYT
TRBJ1-2 TRBD1 TRBV5-5 ASSFDGRGNYGYT